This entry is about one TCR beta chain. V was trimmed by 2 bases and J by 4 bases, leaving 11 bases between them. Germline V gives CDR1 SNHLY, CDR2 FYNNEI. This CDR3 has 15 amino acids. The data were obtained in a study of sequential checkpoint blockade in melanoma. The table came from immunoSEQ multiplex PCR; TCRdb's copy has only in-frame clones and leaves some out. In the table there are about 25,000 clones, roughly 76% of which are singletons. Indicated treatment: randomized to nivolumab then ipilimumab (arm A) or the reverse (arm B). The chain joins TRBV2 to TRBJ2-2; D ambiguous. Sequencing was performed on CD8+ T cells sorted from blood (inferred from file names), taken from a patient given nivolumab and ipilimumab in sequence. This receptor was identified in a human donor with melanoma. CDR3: CASSEIGYGTGELFF. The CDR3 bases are TGTGCCAGCAGTGAAATCGGGTACGGCACCGGGGAGCTGTTTTTT.